A selection of T cell receptor beta chains follows, all from one sample in a study of T cells in localized non-small cell lung cancer. TCRdb's copy holds only in-frame clones and misses some; the assay was immunoSEQ multiplex PCR. The repertoire has 40,000 to 65,000 clones, roughly 83% of them found once; the top ten carry about 18%. The sample consisted of peripheral blood mononuclear cells, taken before any cancer treatment. The source of these receptors is a man aged 35 to 69 with stage III lung adenocarcinoma. CDR3s include the opening cysteine and the closing phenylalanine or tryptophan. The D gene is left open where the match is weak.

V	J	D	CDR3
TRBV15	TRBJ2-7	TRBD1	CATSRGQGAGEQYF
TRBV6-5	TRBJ1-1	NA	CASSYLSSGYGTEAFF
TRBV18	TRBJ1-6	NA	CASSPTSVYSPLHF
TRBV5-5	TRBJ2-1	NA	CASSLVGYNEQFF
TRBV2	TRBJ1-3	NA	CASKGTYSGNTIYF
TRBV6-6	TRBJ1-4	NA	CASSSTPDVEKLFF
TRBV7-9	TRBJ1-2	TRBD1	CASSQGDSPLYGYTF
TRBV2	TRBJ2-1	TRBD1	CASSEGLDRSRFF
TRBV10-3	TRBJ2-5	TRBD2	CALGIAGEETQYF
TRBV6-1	TRBJ2-5	NA	CASKMDQGALETQYF
TRBV28	TRBJ1-1	NA	CASWDNLNTEAFF
TRBV5-1	TRBJ2-7	TRBD1	CASSSPGQTYEQYF
TRBV27	TRBJ2-1	TRBD2	CASSSGTSSYNEQFF
TRBV7-9	TRBJ1-1	NA	CASSPPSQTEAFF
TRBV19	TRBJ1-1	NA	CASSSKENTEAFF
TRBV5-1	TRBJ2-1	NA	CASSYSKDNEQFF
TRBV5-8	TRBJ1-1	NA	CASSYPERDTEAFF
TRBV11-2	TRBJ2-5	TRBD2	CASSTSAQETQYF
TRBV7-3	TRBJ1-4	NA	CASSLTGEAAEKLFF
TRBV6-4	TRBJ1-2	NA	CASSPGGIVGYTF
TRBV7-9	TRBJ1-3	NA	CASSLAGSYSGNTIYF
TRBV7-2	TRBJ1-5	NA	CASSRDSNQPQHF
TRBV5-1	TRBJ1-1	NA	CASRPNLGDTEAFF
TRBV5-1	TRBJ2-5	TRBD1	CASRRDGTGRETQYF
TRBV9	TRBJ1-4	NA	CASSTGGQGSEKLFF
TRBV5-6	TRBJ1-1	NA	CASSLHGDMNTEAFF
TRBV10-3	TRBJ2-7	NA	CAISERGGESSYEQYF
TRBV30	TRBJ2-5	NA	CAWSRGQETQYF
TRBV7-9	TRBJ2-1	TRBD2	CASSPLASGGSSSYNEQFF
TRBV30	TRBJ2-5	NA	CAWSETQETQYF
TRBV4-2	TRBJ2-7	TRBD2	CASSHSGGGGADEQYF
TRBV2	TRBJ2-3	TRBD1	CASSGATGKGDTQYF
TRBV6-5	TRBJ1-1	NA	CASSYRDIQSEAFF
TRBV6-6	TRBJ2-7	NA	CASRRGEEGYEQYF
TRBV5-6	TRBJ1-1	NA	CASSLRRRPDTEAFF
TRBV27	TRBJ1-4	NA	CASRSPGTANEKLFF
TRBV10-3	TRBJ2-3	NA	CAIRLQGTDTQYF
TRBV7-9	TRBJ1-3	NA	CASTFRNTIYF
TRBV6-5	TRBJ1-5	NA	CASSRVGNQPQHF
TRBV9	TRBJ1-2	NA	CASSSQGRLNYGYTF
TRBV19	TRBJ1-2	NA	CASKRQGNYGYTF
TRBV5-1	TRBJ1-1	TRBD1	CASSRGQERTEAFF
TRBV14	TRBJ2-1	NA	CASSHRGKDYNEQFF
TRBV6-5	TRBJ1-5	TRBD1	CASRDRGGQPQHF
TRBV9	TRBJ1-1	NA	CASSLRPVNTEAFF
TRBV25-1	TRBJ1-1	NA	CASSENIMNTEAFF
TRBV18	TRBJ1-3	NA	CASSPPPRNTIYF
TRBV4-3	TRBJ1-2	NA	CASSQEAQRLYGYTF